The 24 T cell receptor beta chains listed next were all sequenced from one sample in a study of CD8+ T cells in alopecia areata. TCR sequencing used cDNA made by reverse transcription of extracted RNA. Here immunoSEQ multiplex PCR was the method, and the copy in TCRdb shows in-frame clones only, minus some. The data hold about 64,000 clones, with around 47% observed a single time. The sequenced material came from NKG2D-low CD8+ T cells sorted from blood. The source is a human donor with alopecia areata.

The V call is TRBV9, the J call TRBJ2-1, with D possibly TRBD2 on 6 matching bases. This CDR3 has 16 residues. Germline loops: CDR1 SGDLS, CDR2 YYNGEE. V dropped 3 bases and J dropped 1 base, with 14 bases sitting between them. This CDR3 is CASSDRAGQSYNEQFF. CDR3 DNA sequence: TGTGCCAGCAGCGACCGAGCGGGCCAATCCTACAATGAGCAGTTCTTC. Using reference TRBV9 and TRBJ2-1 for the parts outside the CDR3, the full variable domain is DSGVTQTPKHLITATGQRVTLRCSPRSGDLSVYWYQQSLDQGLQFLIQYYNGEERAKGNILERFSAQQFPDLHSELNLSSLELGDSALYFCASSDRAGQSYNEQFFGPGTRLTVL.

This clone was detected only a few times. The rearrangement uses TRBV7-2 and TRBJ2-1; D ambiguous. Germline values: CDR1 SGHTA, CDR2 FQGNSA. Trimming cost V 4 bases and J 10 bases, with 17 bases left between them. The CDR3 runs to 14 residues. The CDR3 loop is CASSSRFPTWEQFF. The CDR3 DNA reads TGTGCCAGCAGCTCCCGGTTTCCGACCTGGGAGCAGTTCTTC. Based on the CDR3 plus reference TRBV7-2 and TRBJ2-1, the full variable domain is GAGVSQSPSNKVTEKGKDVELRCDPISGHTALYWYRQSLGQGLEFLIYFQGNSAPDKSGLPSDRFSAERTGGSVSTLTIQRTQQEDSAVYLCASSSRFPTWEQFFGPGTRLTVL.

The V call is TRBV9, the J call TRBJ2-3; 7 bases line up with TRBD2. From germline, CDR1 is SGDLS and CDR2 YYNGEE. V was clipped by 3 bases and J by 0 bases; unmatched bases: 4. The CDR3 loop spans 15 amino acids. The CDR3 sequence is CASSESGVSTDTQYF. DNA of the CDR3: TGTGCCAGCAGCGAGAGCGGGGTAAGCACAGATACGCAGTATTTT.

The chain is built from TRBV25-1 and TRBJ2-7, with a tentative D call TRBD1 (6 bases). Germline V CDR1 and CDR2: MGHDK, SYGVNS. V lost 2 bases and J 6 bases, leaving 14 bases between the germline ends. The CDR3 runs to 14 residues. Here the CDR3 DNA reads TGTGCCAGCAGTGAAGAGAGGGGGACGGGCGAGCAGTACTTC. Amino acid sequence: CASSEERGTGEQYF.

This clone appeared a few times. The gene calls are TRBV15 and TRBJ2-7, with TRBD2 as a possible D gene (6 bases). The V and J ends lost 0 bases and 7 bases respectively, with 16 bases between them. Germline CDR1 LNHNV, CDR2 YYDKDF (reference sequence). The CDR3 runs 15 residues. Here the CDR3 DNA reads TGTGCCACCAGCAGAGATCAACGGGAGTACGTGGAGCAGTACTTC. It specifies CATSRDQREYVEQYF. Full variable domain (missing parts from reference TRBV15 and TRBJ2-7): DAMVIQNPRYQVTQFGKPVTLSCSQTLNHNVMYWYQQKSSQAPKLLFHYYDKDFNNEADTPDNFQSRRPNTSFCFLDIRSPGLGDTAMYLCATSRDQREYVEQYFGPGTRLTVT.

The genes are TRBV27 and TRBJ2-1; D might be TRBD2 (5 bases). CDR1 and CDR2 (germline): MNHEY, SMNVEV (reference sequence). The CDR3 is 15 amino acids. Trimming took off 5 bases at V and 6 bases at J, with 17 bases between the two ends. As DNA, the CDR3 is TGTGCCAGCAGTCTATACTGGACGGGAAGCAATGAGCAGTTCTTC. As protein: CASSLYWTGSNEQFF.

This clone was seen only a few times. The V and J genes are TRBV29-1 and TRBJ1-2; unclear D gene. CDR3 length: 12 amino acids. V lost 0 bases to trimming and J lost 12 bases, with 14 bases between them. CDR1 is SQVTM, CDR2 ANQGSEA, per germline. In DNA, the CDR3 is TGCAGCGTTGAAGATCACCGTGGAGGTAACACCTTC. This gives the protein CSVEDHRGGNTF.

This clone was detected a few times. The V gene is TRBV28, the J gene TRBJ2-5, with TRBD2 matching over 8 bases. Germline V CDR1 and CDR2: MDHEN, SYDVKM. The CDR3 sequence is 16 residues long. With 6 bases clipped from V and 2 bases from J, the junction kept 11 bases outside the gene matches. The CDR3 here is CASSQGLAERQETQYF. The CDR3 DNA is TGTGCCAGCAGCCAAGGACTAGCAGAAAGGCAAGAGACCCAGTACTTC. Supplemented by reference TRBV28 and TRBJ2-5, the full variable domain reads DVKVTQSSRYLVKRTGEKVFLECVQDMDHENMFWYRQDPGLGLRLIYFSYDVKMKEKGDIPEGYSVSREKKERFSLILESASTNQTSMYLCASSQGLAERQETQYFGPGTRLLVL.

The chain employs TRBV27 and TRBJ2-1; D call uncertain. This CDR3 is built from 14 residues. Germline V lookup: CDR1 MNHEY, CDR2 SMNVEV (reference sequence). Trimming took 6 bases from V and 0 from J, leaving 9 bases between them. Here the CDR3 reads CASSLIPSYNEQFF. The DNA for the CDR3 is TGTGCCAGCAGCCTTATCCCCTCCTACAATGAGCAGTTCTTC.

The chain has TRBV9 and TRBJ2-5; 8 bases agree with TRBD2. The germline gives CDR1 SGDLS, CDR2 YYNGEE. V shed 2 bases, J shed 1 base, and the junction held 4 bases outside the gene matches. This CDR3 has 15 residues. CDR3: CASSVQAGAQETQYF. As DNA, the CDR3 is TGTGCCAGCAGCGTCCAAGCGGGGGCCCAAGAGACCCAGTACTTC.

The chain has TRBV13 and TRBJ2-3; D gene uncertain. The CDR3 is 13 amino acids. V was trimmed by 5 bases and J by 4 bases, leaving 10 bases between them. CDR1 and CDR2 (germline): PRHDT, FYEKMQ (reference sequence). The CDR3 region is CASSLEHADTQYF. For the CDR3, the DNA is TGTGCCAGCAGCCTCGAGCACGCAGATACGCAGTATTTT.

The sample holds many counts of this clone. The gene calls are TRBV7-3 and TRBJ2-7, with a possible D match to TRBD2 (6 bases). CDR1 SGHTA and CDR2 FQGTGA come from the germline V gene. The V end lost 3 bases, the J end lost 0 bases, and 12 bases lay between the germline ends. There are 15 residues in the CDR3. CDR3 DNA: TGTGCCAGCAGCTTCCGGGACTTTGGCTCCTACGAGCAGTACTTC. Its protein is CASSFRDFGSYEQYF.

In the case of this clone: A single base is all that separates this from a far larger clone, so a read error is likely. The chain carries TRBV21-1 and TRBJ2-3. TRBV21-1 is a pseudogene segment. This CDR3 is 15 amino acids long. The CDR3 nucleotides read TGTGCCAGCAGCGTAGGCCTGATGGACGGAGATACGCAGTATTTT. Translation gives CASSVGLMDGDTQYF.

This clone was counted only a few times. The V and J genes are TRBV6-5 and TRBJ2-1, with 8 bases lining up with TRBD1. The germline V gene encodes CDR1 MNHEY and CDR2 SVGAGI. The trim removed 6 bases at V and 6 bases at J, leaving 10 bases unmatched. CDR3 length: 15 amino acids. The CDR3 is CASSIDNGQGNEQFF. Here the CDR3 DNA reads TGTGCCAGCAGCATAGACAACGGACAGGGCAATGAGCAGTTCTTC.

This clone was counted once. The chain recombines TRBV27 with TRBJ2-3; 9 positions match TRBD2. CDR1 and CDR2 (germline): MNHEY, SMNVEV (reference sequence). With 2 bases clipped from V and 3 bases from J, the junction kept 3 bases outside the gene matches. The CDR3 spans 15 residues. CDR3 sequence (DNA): TGTGCCAGCAGTTTACTAGCGGGGCCTACAGATACGCAGTATTTT. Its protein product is CASSLLAGPTDTQYF.

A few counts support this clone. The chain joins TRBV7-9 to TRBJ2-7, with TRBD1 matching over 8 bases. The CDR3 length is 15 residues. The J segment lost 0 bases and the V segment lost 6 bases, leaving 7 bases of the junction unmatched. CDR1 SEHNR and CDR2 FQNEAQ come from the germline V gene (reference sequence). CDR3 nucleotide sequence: TGTGCCAGCAGTTCGTCCGGGACAGGCTCCTACGAGCAGTACTTC. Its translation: CASSSSGTGSYEQYF.

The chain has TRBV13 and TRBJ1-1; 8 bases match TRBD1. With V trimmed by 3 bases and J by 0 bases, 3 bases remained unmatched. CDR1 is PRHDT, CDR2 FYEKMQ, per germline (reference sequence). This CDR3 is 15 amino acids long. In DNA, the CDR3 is TGTGCCAGCAGCTTGTCAGGGGGCTTGAACACTGAAGCTTTCTTT. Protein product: CASSLSGGLNTEAFF.

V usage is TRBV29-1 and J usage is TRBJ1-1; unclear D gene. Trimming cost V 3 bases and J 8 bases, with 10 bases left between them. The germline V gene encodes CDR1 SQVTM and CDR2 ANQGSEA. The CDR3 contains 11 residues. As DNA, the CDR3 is TGCAGCGTTGATATTGGTTTCGAAGCTTTCTTT. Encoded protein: CSVDIGFEAFF.

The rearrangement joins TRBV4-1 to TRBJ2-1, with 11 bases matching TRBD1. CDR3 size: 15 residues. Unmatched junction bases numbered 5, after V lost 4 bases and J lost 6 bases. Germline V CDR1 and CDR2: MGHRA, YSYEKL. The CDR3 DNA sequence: TGCGCCAGCAGCCCCGGGACAGGGGGGGGCAATGAGCAGTTCTTC. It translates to CASSPGTGGGNEQFF.

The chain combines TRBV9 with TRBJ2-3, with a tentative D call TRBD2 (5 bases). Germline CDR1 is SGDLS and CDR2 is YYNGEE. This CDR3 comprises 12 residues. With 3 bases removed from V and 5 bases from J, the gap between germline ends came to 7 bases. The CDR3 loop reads CASSELGDTQYF. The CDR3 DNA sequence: TGTGCCAGCAGCGAACTAGGAGATACGCAGTATTTT.

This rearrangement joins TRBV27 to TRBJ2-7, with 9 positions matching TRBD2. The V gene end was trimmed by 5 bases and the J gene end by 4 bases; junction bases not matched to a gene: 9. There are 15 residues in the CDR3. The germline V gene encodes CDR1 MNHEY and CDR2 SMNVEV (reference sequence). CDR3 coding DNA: TGTGCCAGCAGTCCGGGACTAGCTAATTCTTACGAGCAGTACTTC. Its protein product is CASSPGLANSYEQYF.

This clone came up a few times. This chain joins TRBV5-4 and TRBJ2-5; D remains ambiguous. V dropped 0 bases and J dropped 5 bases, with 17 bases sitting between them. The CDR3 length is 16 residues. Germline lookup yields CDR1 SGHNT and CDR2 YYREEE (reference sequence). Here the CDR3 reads CASSLGIHDPGETQYF. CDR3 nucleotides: TGTGCCAGCAGCTTGGGGATTCACGATCCCGGGGAGACCCAGTACTTC.

The CDR3, as DNA: TGCAGCTGGTCGTGGAACACTGAAGCTTTCTTT. Its protein product is CSWSWNTEAFF. The chain joins TRBV29-1 to TRBJ1-1; D is uncertain. From germline, CDR1 is SQVTM and CDR2 ANQGSEA. The CDR3 covers 11 residues. V lost 8 bases, J lost 1 base, and 8 bases lay in between.

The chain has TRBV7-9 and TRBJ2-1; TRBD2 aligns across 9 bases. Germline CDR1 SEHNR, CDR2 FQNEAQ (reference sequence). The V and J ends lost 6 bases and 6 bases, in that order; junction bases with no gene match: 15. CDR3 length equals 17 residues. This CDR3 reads CASRPAGGRTDSNEQFF. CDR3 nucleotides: TGTGCCAGCAGACCAGCGGGGGGCCGGACAGACTCCAATGAGCAGTTCTTC.